This T cell receptor beta chain derives from a study of graft-versus-host responses after intestinal transplantation. The CDR3 sequence is 18 residues long. V gave up 0 bases and J gave up 3 bases, with 22 bases separating them. Germline V CDR1 and CDR2: SGDLS, YYNGEE. Some clones are missing from TCRdb's copy, which holds only in-frame ones; the method was immunoSEQ multiplex PCR. This sample has some 100,000 clones, with around 93% found just once. As regards this clone: Its specificity is unknown.

The rearrangement links TRBV9 to TRBJ2-7, with D tentatively TRBD1 (6 bases). The TCR was taken from a human donor who was the organ donor for an intestinal transplant. The source was unstimulated CD8+ T cells sorted from spleen or lymph node cells, collected before transplant. The DNA of the CDR3 is TGTGCCAGCAGCGTAGCCCTAACCTCACAGGGTTCAGTCTACGAGCAGTACTTC. Protein product: CASSVALTSQGSVYEQYF.